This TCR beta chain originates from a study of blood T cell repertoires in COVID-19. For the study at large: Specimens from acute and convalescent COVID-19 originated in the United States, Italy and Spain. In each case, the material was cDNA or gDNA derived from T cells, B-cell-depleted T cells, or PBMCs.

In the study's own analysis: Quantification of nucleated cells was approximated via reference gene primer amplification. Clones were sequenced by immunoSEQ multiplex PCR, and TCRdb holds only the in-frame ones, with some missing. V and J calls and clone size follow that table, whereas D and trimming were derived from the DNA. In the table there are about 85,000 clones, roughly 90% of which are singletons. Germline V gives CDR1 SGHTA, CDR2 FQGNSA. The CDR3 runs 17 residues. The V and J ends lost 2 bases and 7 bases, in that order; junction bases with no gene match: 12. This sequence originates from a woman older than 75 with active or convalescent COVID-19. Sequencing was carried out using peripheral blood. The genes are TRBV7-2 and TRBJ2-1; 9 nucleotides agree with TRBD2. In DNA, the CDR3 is TGTGCCAGCAGCTTAAATGGACTAGCGAAGGTCGGGAATGAGCAGTTCTTC. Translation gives CASSLNGLAKVGNEQFF.